Each of the 2 T cell receptor beta chains below was sequenced from the same sample in a study of blood T cell repertoires in COVID-19. TCRdb's table, derived via immunoSEQ multiplex PCR, lists solely in-frame clones and lacks some. The sample comprises roughly 66,000 clones, 82% of which are singletons, and just over 6.5% rests with the top ten. Sequenced material: peripheral blood. The origin of the receptors is a man aged 60-69 years with acute or convalescent COVID-19.

J is TRBJ1-2 and V is TRBV2; 7 bases are a match to TRBD1. This CDR3 has 14 residues. Per germline, CDR1 SNHLY and CDR2 FYNNEI. J was trimmed by 5 bases and V by 6 bases; bases with no gene match: 9. The CDR3 region is CASSVGDRGYGYTF. The CDR3 nucleotides read TGTGCCAGCAGCGTTGGGGACAGAGGTTATGGCTACACCTTC.

This chain joins TRBV25-1 and TRBJ1-1; D unresolved. Germline values: CDR1 MGHDK, CDR2 SYGVNS. CDR3 size: 13 residues. V was pared by 7 bases and J by 0 bases, with 9 bases between. The CDR3 DNA is TGTGCCAGCACCTTTGGAGTGAACACTGAAGCTTTCTTT. Amino acids: CASTFGVNTEAFF.